These T cell receptor beta chains were read from a single sample in a study of T cells in Graves' hyperthyroidism and ophthalmopathy. MiXCR, applied by TCRdb to the multiplex PCR reads, yields one record per CDR3 protein. The table shows around 210,000 distinct CDR3 sequences, with around a sixth occurring only once. Sequencing used blood. Source of these receptors: a woman in her fifties or sixties with Graves' hyperthyroidism. Both conserved end residues are part of each CDR3. Fields, in order: D gene, V gene, J gene, CDR3 length, clone size, CDR3 protein, CDR3 DNA. A D gene is named only where the DNA matches it firmly. Only some rows state a clone size, as once, few, many or a class for expanded clones.

>NA|TRBV27|TRBJ1-2|13|many
CASSFRGTYGYTF
TGTGCCAGCAGTTTTCGGGGGACCTATGGCTACACCTTC
>NA|TRBV5-1|TRBJ2-7|14|few
CASSLDRVLDEQYF
TGCGCCAGCAGCTTGGACAGGGTTCTGGACGAGCAGTACTTC
>NA|TRBV19|TRBJ1-1|15|NA
CASSMNGALNTEAFF
TGTGCCAGTAGTATGAACGGGGCTCTGAACACTGAAGCTTTCTTT
>NA|TRBV7-9|TRBJ1-2|10|NA
CASSNRVARF
TGTGCCAGCAGCAACAGGGTGGCGCGCTTC
>TRBD2|TRBV12-3/TRBV12-4|TRBJ2-7|15|NA
CASSLGLRTSGEQYF
TGTGCCAGCAGTTTAGGTCTTCGGACTAGCGGCGAGCAGTACTTC
>NA|TRBV2|TRBJ1-1|12|many
CASSEGGTEAFF
TGTGCCAGCAGTGAAGGGGGTACTGAAGCTTTCTTT
>NA|TRBV4-1|TRBJ1-6|15|NA
CASSPEVAYNSPLHF
TGCGCCAGCAGCCCAGAAGTGGCTTATAATTCACCCCTCCACTTT
>NA|TRBV6-5|TRBJ1-2|16|NA
CASSYFSGARNYGYTF
TGTGCCAGCAGTTACTTCAGCGGGGCGAGGAACTATGGCTACACCTTC
>NA|TRBV20-1|TRBJ2-1|18|many
CSARRPGREAEYYNEQFF
TGCAGTGCTAGACGCCCGGGCCGAGAGGCGGAATACTACAATGAGCAGTTCTTC
>NA|TRBV29-1|TRBJ2-7|13|many
CSVDGVAGYEQYF
TGCAGCGTTGATGGGGTAGCAGGGTACGAGCAGTACTTC
>NA|TRBV28|TRBJ2-1|13|many
CASSLFQYNEQFF
TGTGCCAGCAGTTTATTCCAGTACAATGAGCAGTTCTTC
>NA|TRBV10-2|TRBJ2-7|12|many
CASSEASYEQYF
TGCGCCAGCAGTGAAGCCTCCTACGAGCAGTACTTC
>NA|TRBV6-5|TRBJ1-2|15|few
CASSYSPDQTYGYTF
TGTGCCAGCAGTTACTCTCCGGACCAAACGTATGGCTACACCTTC
>TRBD2|TRBV30|TRBJ2-4|18|many
CAWRPGTSDFLAKNIQYF
TGTGCCTGGAGACCCGGGACTAGCGACTTCTTAGCCAAAAACATTCAGTACTTC
>TRBD2|TRBV19|TRBJ2-5|15|NA
CASSVLAGGDETQYF
TGTGCCAGTAGTGTACTAGCGGGAGGCGATGAGACCCAGTACTTC
>NA|TRBV29-1|TRBJ2-3|10|many
CSVGTDTQYF
TGCAGTGTCGGCACAGATACGCAGTATTTT
>TRBD2|TRBV25-1|TRBJ2-5|18|NA
CASGEPPPGEGIAKTQYF
TGTGCCAGCGGTGAACCCCCTCCCGGGGAGGGAATTGCTAAGACCCAGTACTTC
>NA|TRBV18|TRBJ1-4|14|many
CASSPRGDNEKLFF
TGTGCCAGCTCACCACGGGGGGACAATGAAAAACTGTTTTTT
>NA|TRBV2|TRBJ1-2|15|many
CASSEKTGGHQGYTF
TGTGCCAGCAGTGAAAAAACTGGGGGACACCAAGGCTACACCTTC
>TRBD1|TRBV12-3/TRBV12-4|TRBJ1-5|15|many
CASSVTGGGNQPQHF
TGTGCCAGCAGCGTTACAGGGGGCGGCAATCAGCCCCAGCATTTT
>TRBD2|TRBV18|TRBJ2-1|16|NA
CASSPPGLAGANEQFF
TGTGCCAGCTCACCACCGGGACTAGCGGGAGCCAATGAGCAGTTCTTC
>NA|TRBV19|TRBJ1-5|14|few
CASRETASNQPQHF
TGTGCCAGTAGGGAGACAGCTAGCAATCAGCCCCAGCATTTT
>NA|TRBV12-3/TRBV12-4|TRBJ2-1|18|few
CASSFGGVQVRPYNEQFF
TGTGCCAGCAGTTTTGGGGGTGTGCAGGTCCGACCTTACAATGAGCAGTTCTTC
>TRBD2|TRBV27|TRBJ2-5|13|many
CASRPGTSGKRYF
TGTGCCAGCAGACCCGGGACTAGCGGGAAACGGTACTTC
>NA|TRBV7-2|TRBJ1-2|14|many
CASSPDRTYYGYTF
TGTGCCAGCAGCCCCGACAGGACCTACTATGGCTACACCTTC
>TRBD1|TRBV6-6|TRBJ2-7|16|many
CASSYRDRGFIYEQYF
TGTGCCAGCAGTTACCGGGACAGGGGTTTTATCTACGAGCAGTACTTC
>NA|TRBV18|TRBJ1-4|15|many
CASSPPRVGNEKLFF
TGTGCCAGCTCACCACCTCGCGTCGGTAATGAAAAACTGTTTTTT
>NA|TRBV19|TRBJ1-5|14|NA
CASSDVIRGQPQHF
TGTGCCAGTAGCGACGTTATAAGGGGTCAGCCCCAGCATTTT
>TRBD2|TRBV20-1|TRBJ2-7|15|many
CSARDLLALQSEQYF
TGCAGTGCTAGAGACCTACTAGCGCTCCAGTCCGAGCAGTACTTC
>NA|TRBV11-2|TRBJ2-5|15|many
CASSLAGDPTETQYF
TGTGCCAGCAGCTTAGCAGGGGACCCGACCGAGACCCAGTACTTC
>NA|TRBV27|TRBJ2-2|14|NA
CASSFRGNTGELFF
TGTGCCAGCAGTTTTCGGGGTAACACCGGGGAGCTGTTTTTT
>NA|TRBV20-1|TRBJ2-2|14|few
CSARGARLTGELFF
TGCAGTGCTAGAGGGGCCAGACTCACCGGGGAGCTGTTTTTT
>TRBD2|TRBV27|TRBJ2-7|15|many
CASSTRTSGSNEQYF
TGTGCCAGCAGTACCAGGACTAGCGGGAGCAACGAGCAGTACTTC
>NA|TRBV7-9|TRBJ1-5|12|many
CASSLGGSAQHF
TGTGCCAGCAGCTTAGGGGGGTCGGCCCAGCATTTT
>NA|TRBV27|TRBJ2-5|11|few
CASEFGETQYF
TGTGCCAGCGAGTTCGGAGAGACCCAGTACTTC
>TRBD2|TRBV11-3|TRBJ2-3|13|many
CASSGLATDTQYF
TGTGCCAGCAGCGGACTAGCGACAGATACGCAGTATTTT
>NA|TRBV7-2|TRBJ2-1|15|many
CASSLEQDYYNEQFF
TGTGCCAGCAGCTTAGAGCAGGACTACTACAATGAGCAGTTCTTC
>TRBD2|TRBV5-4|TRBJ2-3|17|NA
CASSKLTSGSRTDTQYF
TGTGCCAGCAGCAAACTAACTAGCGGGAGTCGAACAGATACGCAGTATTTT
>NA|TRBV7-6|TRBJ1-3|14|NA
CASSSSGSGNTIYF
TGTGCCAGCAGCTCCTCAGGCTCTGGAAACACCATATATTTT
>TRBD1|TRBV10-2|TRBJ1-5|16|NA
CASSESMGQGGQPQHF
TGCGCCAGCAGTGAGTCGATGGGACAGGGTGGACAGCCCCAGCATTTT
>TRBD1|TRBV24-1|TRBJ2-1|17|few
CATSDEGTGSSYNEQFF
TGTGCCACCAGTGATGAGGGGACAGGATCTTCCTACAATGAGCAGTTCTTC
>NA|TRBV30|TRBJ2-6|13|few
CAWTRTGANVLTF
TGTGCCTGGACCCGAACTGGGGCCAACGTCCTGACTTTC
>TRBD2|TRBV30|TRBJ2-1|14|many
CAWSVGLSGNEQFF
TGTGCCTGGAGTGTAGGTCTTAGCGGGAATGAGCAGTTCTTC
>NA|TRBV7-3|TRBJ2-5|13|many
CASSTGAKETQYF
TGTGCCAGCAGCACCGGGGCCAAAGAGACCCAGTACTTC
>TRBD1|TRBV6-1|TRBJ1-3|15|NA
CASSEGQGPGNTIYF
TGTGCCAGCAGTGAAGGACAGGGCCCTGGAAACACCATATATTTT
>NA|TRBV20-1|TRBJ1-1|13|many
CSAGDRLNTEAFF
TGCAGTGCCGGTGACAGGTTAAACACTGAAGCTTTCTTT
>NA|TRBV11-3|TRBJ2-3|17|NA
CASRGEGLSETTDTQYF
TGTGCCAGTAGGGGGGAGGGCCTTTCAGAGACCACAGATACGCAGTATTTT
>NA|TRBV10-3|TRBJ1-6|13|NA
CAISESGDSPLHF
TGTGCCATCAGTGAGTCTGGGGATTCACCCCTCCACTTT
>TRBD1|TRBV29-1|TRBJ2-2|14|NA
CRDRGRGFGGELFF
TGCAGAGACAGGGGGCGCGGTTTTGGCGGGGAGCTGTTTTTT
>NA|TRBV7-9|TRBJ2-7|13|few
CASSLGSGVEQYF
TGTGCCAGCAGCTTAGGTTCCGGGGTCGAGCAGTACTTC
>NA|TRBV3-1|TRBJ2-7|15|many
CASSQGWAVDYEQYF
TGTGCCAGCAGCCAAGGGTGGGCGGTCGACTACGAGCAGTACTTC
>NA|TRBV11-2|TRBJ2-1|16|NA
CASSLDDVSSYNEQFF
TGTGCCAGCAGCTTAGACGACGTGAGCTCCTACAATGAGCAGTTCTTC
>NA|TRBV6-2/TRBV6-3|TRBJ1-5|14|many
CATLEQGLHQPQHF
TGTGCCACCCTAGAACAGGGACTCCATCAGCCCCAGCATTTT
>NA|TRBV28|TRBJ2-6|15|many
CASSLGEAGANVLTF
TGTGCCAGCAGTTTGGGCGAGGCTGGGGCCAACGTCCTGACTTTC